The sequence of this T cell receptor (beta chain) was determined in a study of T cells after yellow fever vaccination. Whole-study findings and limits: Relatively few clonotypes were ones that appeared in both CD4 and CD8 compartments.

Looked up from germline, CDR1 is MNHNS and CDR2 is SASEGT. Trimming shortened V by 6 bases and J by 7 bases, and 13 bases separated the two germline ends. CDR3 size: 13 residues. Concerning this clonotype: Its antigen is as yet unknown.

A 5'RACE template-switching step, the method used to make TCR cDNA, added a universal primer site and UMIs. One entry per CDR3 protein results from TCRdb running MiXCR on the 5' RACE reads. This sample yields hundreds of thousands of distinct CDR3 sequences, of which about 6.2% are seen a single time; approximately 16% belongs to the top ten. The chain joins TRBV6-1 to TRBJ1-5; D ambiguous. The sequences come from PBMCs, collected 5 days after the yellow fever booster vaccination. This sequence was found in a young man who received the YFV17D yellow fever vaccine. The CDR3 loop is CASRRGSGQPQHF. CDR3 coding DNA: TGTGCCAGCAGGCGGGGATCCGGACAGCCCCAGCATTTT.